This is a list of T cell receptor beta chains from one sample in a study of T cell responses to AZD1222 COVID-19 vaccine. Libraries were prepared by immunoSEQ multiplex PCR; TCRdb keeps only in-frame clonotypes and omits some of them. Of 150,000 to 160,000 clones listed, 87% were seen once; the top ten hold just over 9%. Sequences were derived from peripheral blood, sampled 28 days after the second AZD1222 dose. The source is an adult who received the AZD1222 COVID-19 vaccine. Both conserved end residues are part of each CDR3. The D gene is left open where the match is weak. Some rows mark clone size as missing; the rest say once, few, many or name a class of expanded clone.

clone_size: .; v_call: TRBV3-1/TRBV3-2; j_call: TRBJ1-2; d_call: .; cdr3_aa: CASSPLGGEGGYTF; cdr3_nt: TGTGCCAGCAGCCCTTTGGGGGGGGAAGGTGGCTACACCTTC
clone_size: once; v_call: TRBV5-1; j_call: TRBJ2-1; d_call: .; cdr3_aa: CASSRGTESYNEQFF; cdr3_nt: TGCGCCAGCAGCCGAGGGACCGAGTCCTACAATGAGCAGTTCTTC
clone_size: .; v_call: TRBV2; j_call: TRBJ2-2; d_call: TRBD2; cdr3_aa: CASSLAGGPSGELFF; cdr3_nt: TGTGCCAGCAGTCTAGCGGGAGGGCCTTCCGGGGAGCTGTTTTTT
clone_size: .; v_call: TRBV4-2; j_call: TRBJ2-7; d_call: TRBD2; cdr3_aa: CASSQDIRKTSSGSSYEQYF; cdr3_nt: TGTGCCAGCAGCCAAGACATCCGAAAGACGTCGAGCGGGAGCTCCTACGAGCAGTACTTC
clone_size: .; v_call: TRBV5-1; j_call: TRBJ2-1; d_call: TRBD1; cdr3_aa: CASSLGQGAPEQFF; cdr3_nt: TGCGCCAGCAGCTTGGGGCAGGGGGCCCCCGAGCAGTTCTTC
clone_size: medium-sized; v_call: TRBV2; j_call: TRBJ2-7; d_call: .; cdr3_aa: CASIVRGANEQYF; cdr3_nt: TGTGCCAGCATTGTAAGGGGGGCAAACGAGCAGTACTTC
clone_size: .; v_call: TRBV5-4; j_call: TRBJ2-2; d_call: .; cdr3_aa: CASSPGPGELFF; cdr3_nt: TGTGCCAGCAGCCCGGGGCCCGGGGAGCTGTTTTTT
clone_size: .; v_call: TRBV9; j_call: TRBJ2-1; d_call: .; cdr3_aa: CASSVGVGVHPAYNEQFF; cdr3_nt: TGTGCCAGCAGCGTAGGAGTGGGGGTCCACCCGGCCTACAATGAGCAGTTCTTC
clone_size: .; v_call: TRBV28; j_call: TRBJ1-5; d_call: .; cdr3_aa: CASKSLKDNQPQHF; cdr3_nt: TGTGCCAGCAAGAGTTTAAAAGACAATCAGCCCCAGCATTTT
clone_size: .; v_call: TRBV28; j_call: TRBJ1-5; d_call: .; cdr3_aa: CASWVGNQPQHF; cdr3_nt: TGTGCCTCCTGGGTTGGGAATCAGCCCCAGCATTTT
clone_size: .; v_call: TRBV27; j_call: TRBJ2-7; d_call: TRBD1; cdr3_aa: CASSSRQGPYEQYF; cdr3_nt: TGTGCCAGCAGTTCCAGACAGGGGCCCTACGAGCAGTACTTC
clone_size: .; v_call: TRBV27; j_call: TRBJ2-1; d_call: .; cdr3_aa: CASRDRDNEQFF; cdr3_nt: TGTGCCAGCAGGGACCGAGACAATGAGCAGTTCTTC
clone_size: once; v_call: TRBV28; j_call: TRBJ1-1; d_call: .; cdr3_aa: CASRPSAGATSLTFF; cdr3_nt: TGTGCCAGCAGACCGTCGGCGGGGGCGACAAGTTTAACTTTCTTT
clone_size: .; v_call: TRBV19; j_call: TRBJ2-5; d_call: TRBD2; cdr3_aa: CASSIASGARYF; cdr3_nt: TGTGCCAGTAGTATAGCCAGCGGGGCGCGGTACTTC
clone_size: .; v_call: TRBV9; j_call: TRBJ2-3; d_call: .; cdr3_aa: CASSATTTDTQYF; cdr3_nt: TGTGCCAGCAGCGCAACTACCACAGATACGCAGTATTTT
clone_size: .; v_call: TRBV4-1; j_call: TRBJ2-1; d_call: TRBD1; cdr3_aa: CASSQGTGGWNEQFF; cdr3_nt: TGCGCCAGCAGCCAAGGGACAGGGGGCTGGAATGAGCAGTTCTTC
clone_size: .; v_call: TRBV5-1; j_call: TRBJ2-3; d_call: .; cdr3_aa: CASSLAGQADTQYF; cdr3_nt: TGCGCCAGCAGCTTGGCCGGGCAGGCAGATACGCAGTATTTT
clone_size: .; v_call: TRBV7-2; j_call: TRBJ2-2; d_call: TRBD1; cdr3_aa: CASSLSLGQGRGELFF; cdr3_nt: TGTGCCAGCAGCCTCTCCCTCGGACAGGGTAGGGGGGAGCTGTTTTTT
clone_size: .; v_call: TRBV7-9; j_call: TRBJ1-2; d_call: .; cdr3_aa: CASSSRAGLNYGYTF; cdr3_nt: TGTGCCAGCAGCTCCCGGGCGGGCCTGAACTATGGCTACACCTTC
clone_size: few; v_call: TRBV2; j_call: TRBJ2-2; d_call: .; cdr3_aa: CASIRDSTGELFF; cdr3_nt: TGTGCCAGCATCCGGGACTCCACCGGGGAGCTGTTTTTT
clone_size: .; v_call: TRBV11-3; j_call: TRBJ2-2; d_call: TRBD2; cdr3_aa: CASSLDGGRAHGELFF; cdr3_nt: TGTGCCAGCAGCTTAGACGGTGGGAGGGCCCACGGGGAGCTGTTTTTT
clone_size: once; v_call: TRBV19; j_call: TRBJ2-3; d_call: .; cdr3_aa: CASSIDPLRGVTDTQYF; cdr3_nt: TGTGCCAGTAGTATAGATCCCCTCAGGGGGGTCACAGATACGCAGTATTTT
clone_size: many; v_call: TRBV29-1; j_call: TRBJ2-1; d_call: .; cdr3_aa: CSVGGRGEANEQFF; cdr3_nt: TGCAGCGTTGGAGGACGGGGAGAGGCCAATGAGCAGTTCTTC
clone_size: .; v_call: TRBV5-1; j_call: TRBJ2-7; d_call: .; cdr3_aa: CASKTGPSSYEQYF; cdr3_nt: TGCGCCAGCAAAACAGGACCGAGCTCCTACGAGCAGTACTTC
clone_size: .; v_call: TRBV6-2/TRBV6-3; j_call: TRBJ1-1; d_call: TRBD1; cdr3_aa: CASSYPARGDTEAFF; cdr3_nt: TGTGCCAGCAGTTACCCGGCCAGGGGGGACACTGAAGCTTTCTTT
clone_size: .; v_call: TRBV6-1; j_call: TRBJ1-2; d_call: .; cdr3_aa: CASSEVSQVLDGYTF; cdr3_nt: TGTGCCAGCAGTGAAGTGTCCCAGGTCCTGGACGGCTACACCTTC
clone_size: .; v_call: TRBV27; j_call: TRBJ1-6; d_call: TRBD1; cdr3_aa: CASALTGTGFVSLHF; cdr3_nt: TGTGCCAGCGCTTTAACCGGGACAGGGTTTGTGTCCCTCCACTTT
clone_size: .; v_call: TRBV19; j_call: TRBJ1-2; d_call: .; cdr3_aa: CASSIYWPDGNYGYTF; cdr3_nt: TGTGCCAGTAGTATATATTGGCCCGACGGCAACTATGGCTACACCTTC
clone_size: .; v_call: TRBV9; j_call: TRBJ2-7; d_call: .; cdr3_aa: CASSVAETEQYF; cdr3_nt: TGTGCCAGCAGCGTAGCGGAGACCGAGCAGTACTTC
clone_size: .; v_call: TRBV18; j_call: TRBJ2-1; d_call: TRBD2; cdr3_aa: CASSPGTSGIDEQFF; cdr3_nt: TGTGCCAGCTCACCTGGTACTAGCGGGATCGATGAGCAGTTCTTC
clone_size: .; v_call: TRBV4-2; j_call: TRBJ1-2; d_call: .; cdr3_aa: CASSQASRGTWDGYTF; cdr3_nt: TGTGCCAGCAGCCAAGCGAGTCGCGGCACTTGGGATGGCTACACCTTC
clone_size: .; v_call: TRBV10-3; j_call: TRBJ2-7; d_call: TRBD2; cdr3_aa: CAIGSSGSENYEQYF; cdr3_nt: TGTGCCATCGGGAGTAGCGGGTCTGAAAATTACGAGCAGTACTTC
clone_size: .; v_call: TRBV5-1; j_call: TRBJ1-4; d_call: .; cdr3_aa: CASSAAYRAIGEATNEKLFF; cdr3_nt: TGCGCCAGCAGCGCAGCCTACAGGGCGATAGGAGAAGCAACTAATGAAAAACTGTTTTTT
clone_size: .; v_call: TRBV3-1/TRBV3-2; j_call: TRBJ2-7; d_call: .; cdr3_aa: CASSQTEYEQYF; cdr3_nt: TGTGCCAGCAGCCAGACAGAATACGAGCAGTACTTC
clone_size: few; v_call: TRBV7-9; j_call: TRBJ1-2; d_call: TRBD1; cdr3_aa: CATRSQGARFWRGGYTF; cdr3_nt: TGTGCCACCCGTTCACAGGGGGCGCGGTTCTGGCGTGGAGGCTACACCTTC
clone_size: .; v_call: TRBV5-4; j_call: TRBJ1-4; d_call: .; cdr3_aa: CASSLQGGGEKLFF; cdr3_nt: TGTGCCAGCAGCTTACAGGGAGGGGGTGAAAAACTGTTTTTT
clone_size: .; v_call: TRBV29-1; j_call: TRBJ2-2; d_call: .; cdr3_aa: CSGARGDTGELFF; cdr3_nt: TGCAGTGGGGCCAGGGGAGACACCGGGGAGCTGTTTTTT
clone_size: .; v_call: TRBV29-1; j_call: TRBJ2-5; d_call: TRBD2; cdr3_aa: CSAGLAGVETQYF; cdr3_nt: TGCAGCGCGGGACTAGCGGGAGTAGAGACCCAGTACTTC
clone_size: .; v_call: TRBV7-2; j_call: TRBJ2-1; d_call: TRBD1; cdr3_aa: CASSPATGGRNEQFF; cdr3_nt: TGTGCCAGCAGCCCCGCAACAGGGGGCCGCAATGAGCAGTTCTTC
clone_size: once; v_call: TRBV9; j_call: TRBJ2-3; d_call: .; cdr3_aa: CASSVGPSLGADTQYF; cdr3_nt: TGTGCCAGCAGCGTAGGCCCTTCACTCGGGGCAGATACGCAGTATTTT
clone_size: .; v_call: TRBV7-9; j_call: TRBJ2-7; d_call: .; cdr3_aa: CASSLAWVGDEQYF; cdr3_nt: TGTGCCAGCAGCTTAGCCTGGGTAGGGGACGAGCAGTACTTC
clone_size: .; v_call: TRBV6-2/TRBV6-3; j_call: TRBJ2-5; d_call: TRBD2; cdr3_aa: CASSGRGREGLETQYF; cdr3_nt: TGTGCCAGCAGTGGGCGCGGGCGGGAGGGCCTGGAGACCCAGTACTTC
clone_size: .; v_call: TRBV7-8; j_call: TRBJ2-1; d_call: TRBD2; cdr3_aa: CASSSERLAGNEQFF; cdr3_nt: TGTGCCAGCAGCTCCGAGCGACTAGCGGGGAATGAGCAGTTCTTC
clone_size: .; v_call: TRBV3-1/TRBV3-2; j_call: TRBJ1-4; d_call: .; cdr3_aa: CASSPRQLNEKLFF; cdr3_nt: TGTGCCAGCAGTCCCAGACAGCTTAATGAAAAACTGTTTTTT
clone_size: once; v_call: TRBV12-3/TRBV12-4; j_call: TRBJ1-5; d_call: .; cdr3_aa: CASSLLNQPQHF; cdr3_nt: TGTGCCAGCAGTTTGCTAAATCAGCCCCAGCATTTT
clone_size: .; v_call: TRBV7-9; j_call: TRBJ1-1; d_call: .; cdr3_aa: CASNPGRNTEAFF; cdr3_nt: TGTGCCAGCAACCCTGGTAGAAACACTGAAGCTTTCTTT
clone_size: .; v_call: TRBV28; j_call: TRBJ2-2; d_call: .; cdr3_aa: CASSRDATLGTGELFF; cdr3_nt: TGTGCCAGCAGTCGGGACGCAACCCTGGGGACCGGGGAGCTGTTTTTT